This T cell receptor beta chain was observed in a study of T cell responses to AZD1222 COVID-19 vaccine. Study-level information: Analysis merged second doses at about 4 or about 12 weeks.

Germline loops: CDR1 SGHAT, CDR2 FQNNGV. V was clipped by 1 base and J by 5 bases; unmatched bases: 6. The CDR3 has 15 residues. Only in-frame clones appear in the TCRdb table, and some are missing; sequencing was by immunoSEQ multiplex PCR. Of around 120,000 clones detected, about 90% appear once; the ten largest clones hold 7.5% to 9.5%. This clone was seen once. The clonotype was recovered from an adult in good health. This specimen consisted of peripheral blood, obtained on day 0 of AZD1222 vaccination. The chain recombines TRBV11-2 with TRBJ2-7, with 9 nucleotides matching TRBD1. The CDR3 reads CASSLVSQGANEQYF. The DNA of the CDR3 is TGTGCCAGCAGCTTAGTTTCACAGGGGGCGAACGAGCAGTACTTC. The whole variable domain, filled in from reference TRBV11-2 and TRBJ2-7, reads EAGVAQSPRYKIIEKRQSVAFWCNPISGHATLYWYQQILGQGPKLLIQFQNNGVVDDSQLPKDRFSAERLKGVDSTLKIQPAKLEDSAVYLCASSLVSQGANEQYFGPGTRLTVT.